The source of this T cell receptor (beta chain) is a study of CD8 T cells in ankylosing spondylitis. The germline V gene has CDR1 SGHKS and CDR2 YYEKEE (reference sequence). The CDR3 has 16 residues. V was clipped by 4 bases and J by 9 bases; unmatched bases: 12. This clonotype was observed at least ten times. Its antigen is not identified. General study findings and limits: Earlier literature documents some of the motif variants in reactive arthritis synovial fluid and blood. Clones tied to disease were said to be significantly enriched in matched ankylosing spondylitis synovial fluid. Typical of ankylosing spondylitis blood, it appeared, was a TCR beta motif of several highly homologous variants.

Generation of TCR beta libraries employed quantitative 5'-RACE incorporating molecular barcodes. Each CDR3 protein is one row after TCRdb ran MiXCR on the 5' RACE reads. The repertoire consists of approximately 250,000 distinct CDR3 sequences, with 8.2% occurring once and the leading ten covering 4.8%. The TCR comes from a female donor with ankylosing spondylitis or in good health (not recorded which). The genes are TRBV5-5 and TRBJ2-1, with 11 positions matching TRBD2. Sequenced: blood, either unsorted or a sorted T cell fraction (not recorded which). CDR3 protein: CASSPTSGSSGGEQFF. The CDR3 DNA is TGTGCCAGCAGCCCCACTAGCGGGAGTTCGGGGGGTGAGCAGTTCTTC.